This TCR beta chain was profiled in a study of OX40 agonist ivuxolimab in advanced cancers. Study-wide background: A male proportion of around 86% was recorded, with mean age approximately 57 years and range 23 to 79. Study-level points and caveats: The authors also found low normalized T-cell clonal expansion in some nonresponders. Antigen specificity of clonally expanded peripheral T cells was not established.

Blood sampling was done at baseline, cycle 4 day 1, and cycle 7 day 1. Method: immunoSEQ multiplex PCR; TCRdb's copy keeps in-frame clones and lacks some. The sample contains 48,000 or so clones, 83% of which appear only once. As for this clone: Its antigen remains unidentified.

This CDR3 is built from 15 residues. Germline V gene data show CDR1 as LGHNA and CDR2 as YSLEER. Trimming took off 0 bases at V and 0 bases at J, with 8 bases between the two ends. Sequenced here: CD4+ or CD8+ T cells sorted from blood, sampled in a trial of the OX40 agonist ivuxolimab. This clonotype originated in an adult with an advanced solid tumor such as melanoma, head and neck, liver or kidney cancer. V is TRBV4-3 and J is TRBJ1-2; D ambiguous. CDR3 DNA: TGCGCCAGCAGCCAAGAACTGCGAGCTAACTATGGCTACACCTTC. This sequence encodes CASSQELRANYGYTF.